This T cell receptor (beta chain) was profiled in a study of blood T cell repertoires in COVID-19 (dated by TCRdb to the early 2020s). Broadly, across the study: Samples from collaborators originated in the United States, Italy and Spain and spanned both the acute and convalescent phases of COVID-19. Where available, HLA class I and class II types were obtained from metadata supplied by the sample provider rather than from assay-based typing. The material from the prospective study consisted of cDNA or gDNA derived from T cells, B-cell-depleted T cells, or PBMCs. Samples came from the ongoing ImmuneRACE study (first 160 participants) plus 1,254 subjects from 6 global collaborators. A freely available public database, intended as a resource for researchers studying the immune response to SARS-CoV-2, is where the repertoires were released. The sample metadata nearly always contained a de-identified subject ID, COVID-19 status, age in years and sex. Deeply sampled blood TCRbeta repertoires from subjects exposed to, actively infected with, or recovered from COVID-19 were included in the dataset. Broad study findings and their caveats: The amount of clinical and demographic metadata varied by source and participant and was provided uncurated.

The immunoSEQ Assay, a bias-controlled multiplex PCR, was used to amplify TCRbeta CDR3 regions from genomic DNA. Concerning the study's data processing: Within the assay, amplification of reference gene primers was used to estimate how many nucleated cells each sample contained. Sequence reads were collapsed and filtered to measure the absolute abundance of every unique TCRbeta CDR3 rearrangement. For each sample, productive Simpson clonality was calculated as the square root of Simpson's diversity index over productive rearrangements. TCRdb carries this immuneACCESS record with in-frame sequences only. Its versions omit some clonotypes, under half of them owing to an unresolved V gene in the studies checked, with the rest unexplained. The DNA was the basis for D and trimming; V, J and clone size are from that table. In all, the sample holds about 110,000 clones, and less than 90% of those were seen once. The top ten hold 15% to 20% of the sample.

V was cut back by 4 bases and J by 0 bases, leaving a gap of 10 bases between them. The germline V gene (reference sequence) supplies CDR1 GTSNPN and CDR2 SVGIG. The CDR3 contains 14 residues, cysteine and phenylalanine counted. Just the 42-base CDR3 DNA is kept, in frame starting at base 1. As to this clone: Its antigen remains undetermined. Per-base qualities were not stored, and no clone one base away is much larger.

The collaborating institutions used their own protocols to collect whole blood in K2EDTA tubes. For TCRbeta analysis, collaborators shipped samples as frozen whole blood, isolated PBMCs, or DNA extracted from either of those sample types. The sequence is built from TRBV30 and TRBJ1-3, with no D gene named confidently. Sample: peripheral blood. This TCR came from a woman aged 55-70 years with acute or convalescent COVID-19. The CDR3 amino acid sequence is: CAWIRGRSGNTIYF. In nucleotides, the sequence is TGTGCCTGGATCAGAGGCCGCTCTGGAAACACCATATATTTT.